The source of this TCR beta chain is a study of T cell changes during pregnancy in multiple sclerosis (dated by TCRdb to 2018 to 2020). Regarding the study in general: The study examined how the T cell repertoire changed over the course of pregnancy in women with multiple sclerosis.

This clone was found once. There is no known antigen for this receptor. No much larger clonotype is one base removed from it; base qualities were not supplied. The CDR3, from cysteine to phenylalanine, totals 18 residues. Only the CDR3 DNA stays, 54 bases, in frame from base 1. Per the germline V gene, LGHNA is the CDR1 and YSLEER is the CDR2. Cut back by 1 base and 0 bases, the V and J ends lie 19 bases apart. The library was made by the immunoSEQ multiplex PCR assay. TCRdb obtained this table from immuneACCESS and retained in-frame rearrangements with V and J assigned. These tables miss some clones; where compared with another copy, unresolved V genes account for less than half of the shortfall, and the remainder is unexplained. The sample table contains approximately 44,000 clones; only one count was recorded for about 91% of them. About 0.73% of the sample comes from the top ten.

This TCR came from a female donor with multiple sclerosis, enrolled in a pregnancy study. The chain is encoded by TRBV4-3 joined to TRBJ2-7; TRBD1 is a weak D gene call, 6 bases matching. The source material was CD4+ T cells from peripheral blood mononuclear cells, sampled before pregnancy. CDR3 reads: CASSQGLASPTGSYEQYF. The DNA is TGCGCCAGCAGCCAAGGTCTAGCTTCTCCGACAGGCTCCTACGAGCAGTACTTC.